Listed below are T cell receptor beta chains from one sample, sequenced in a study of a mutant IDH1 vaccine in newly diagnosed glioma. Profiled with immunoSEQ multiplex PCR; TCRdb holds only in-frame clones, not every one. The data show tens of thousands of clones, 74% seen once. These receptors' targets are unknown. The sample consisted of PBMCs, taken from a glioma patient whose treatment included an IDH1 peptide vaccine. The receptors shown here come from a man in his fifties with glioma. Both conserved end residues are part of each CDR3. D genes are given only for firm matches. For some rows the clone size is stated as once, few or many, or as a class when expanded; others skip it.

CDR3,DNA,V,J,D,size
CASSSRTGNYEQYF,TGTGCCAGCAGTTCCCGGACAGGGAACTACGAGCAGTACTTC,TRBV6-5,TRBJ2-7,TRBD1,.
CASSRTGGNSPLHF,TGTGCCAGCAGCCGGACAGGGGGGAATTCACCCCTCCACTTT,TRBV7-9,TRBJ1-6,TRBD1,.
CASSQDSASKGDQPQHF,TGCGCCAGCAGCCAAGATTCGGCTTCAAAGGGGGATCAGCCCCAGCATTTT,TRBV4-1,TRBJ1-5,.,.
CAISGGTDSNQPQHF,TGTGCCATCAGTGGTGGGACAGACAGCAATCAGCCCCAGCATTTT,TRBV10-3,TRBJ1-5,TRBD1,.
CASTIRGTDDEQFF,TGCGCCAGTACGATCCGGGGTACTGACGATGAGCAGTTCTTC,TRBV5-1,TRBJ2-1,.,.
CASSHPTGLWGNQPQHF,TGCGCCAGCAGTCATCCGACAGGCCTTTGGGGCAATCAGCCCCAGCATTTT,TRBV23-1,TRBJ1-5,.,.
CASSPGQASYNEQFF,TGTGCCAGCAGCCCGGGACAAGCCTCCTACAATGAGCAGTTCTTC,TRBV7-2,TRBJ2-1,.,.
CASSLVGGNTGELFF,TGTGCCAGCAGCTTAGTCGGGGGGAACACCGGGGAGCTGTTTTTT,TRBV11-3,TRBJ2-2,.,.
CASSVTGGPNQPQHF,TGTGCCAGCAGCGTAACAGGGGGTCCAAATCAGCCCCAGCATTTT,TRBV9,TRBJ1-5,TRBD1,.
CASSLVGQNTEAFF,TGTGCCAGCAGCTTAGTAGGGCAGAACACTGAAGCTTTCTTT,TRBV7-2,TRBJ1-1,.,.
CASSSAGTDYNEQFF,TGTGCCAGCAGCTCAGCCGGGACGGACTACAATGAGCAGTTCTTC,TRBV5-6,TRBJ2-1,.,.
CASSRVGQGSYEQYF,TGTGCCAGTAGTAGAGTTGGACAGGGGTCCTACGAGCAGTACTTC,TRBV19,TRBJ2-7,TRBD1,.
CSAGQGYEQYF,TGCAGTGCTGGGCAGGGCTACGAGCAGTACTTC,TRBV29-1,TRBJ2-7,.,.
CASSLTSGTDKGQPQHF,TGTGCCAGCAGTTTAACTTCCGGGACAGACAAAGGTCAGCCCCAGCATTTT,TRBV28,TRBJ1-5,TRBD1,.
CASSGGESTDTQYF,TGTGCCAGCAGCGGGGGGGAGAGCACAGATACGCAGTATTTT,TRBV5-6,TRBJ2-3,TRBD2,.
CASSYDSNQPQHF,TGTGCCAGCAGTTACGATAGCAATCAGCCCCAGCATTTT,TRBV6-5,TRBJ1-5,.,.
CASTRRTTNTGELFF,TGTGCCAGCACTAGACGTACTACGAACACCGGGGAGCTGTTTTTT,TRBV19,TRBJ2-2,.,.
CASSSRTENYGYTF,TGTGCCAGCAGTTCACGGACGGAGAACTATGGCTACACCTTC,TRBV27,TRBJ1-2,.,.
CASSPSGQGGEKLFF,TGTGCCAGCAGCCCAAGCGGACAGGGTGGTGAAAAACTGTTTTTT,TRBV5-4,TRBJ1-4,TRBD1,.
CASIPPRGEGYEQYF,TGTGCCAGCATCCCCCCTCGGGGTGAGGGCTACGAGCAGTACTTC,TRBV28,TRBJ2-7,.,once
CSARGGEKLFF,TGCAGTGCTAGGGGCGGGGAAAAACTGTTTTTT,TRBV20-1,TRBJ1-4,.,.
CASSETQVLATEAFF,TGTGCCAGCAGTGAAACACAGGTATTGGCCACTGAAGCTTTCTTT,TRBV25-1,TRBJ1-1,.,.
CASGHNQPQHF,TGTGCCAGCGGGCACAATCAGCCCCAGCATTTT,TRBV27,TRBJ1-5,.,.
CASSPKTENYGYTF,TGTGCCAGCTCACCAAAGACAGAGAACTATGGCTACACCTTC,TRBV18,TRBJ1-2,.,.
CASGGGIGGEQYF,TGTGCCAGCGGAGGTGGAATCGGTGGCGAGCAGTACTTC,TRBV6-5,TRBJ2-7,.,.
CASSLNTGYNEKLFF,TGTGCCAGCAGCTTAAATACGGGGTATAATGAAAAACTGTTTTTT,TRBV7-9,TRBJ1-4,.,.
CASSPVHYFATEAFF,TGTGCCAGCAGTCCCGTACACTATTTTGCCACTGAAGCTTTCTTT,TRBV28,TRBJ1-1,.,.
CATSSGDGGSYEQYF,TGTGCCACCAGCAGCGGTGACGGCGGGAGTTACGAGCAGTACTTC,TRBV15,TRBJ2-7,TRBD2,.
CAWSVPNTEAFF,TGTGCCTGGAGTGTACCGAACACTGAAGCTTTCTTT,TRBV30,TRBJ1-1,.,.
CATSRDPAEQFF,TGTGCCACCAGCAGAGATCCCGCTGAGCAGTTCTTC,TRBV15,TRBJ2-1,.,few